These T cell receptor beta chains were read from a single sample in a study of shared clonotypes between healthy human individuals. Sequencing used immunoSEQ multiplex PCR; TCRdb keeps in-frame clones, though not all of them. The repertoire holds about 2 million clones, about 95% seen once, with 0.85% to 1.3% in the top ten. The sequenced material came from naive CD8+ T cells sorted from blood. Source of these receptors: a young man in good health. CDR3s include the opening cysteine and the closing phenylalanine or tryptophan. D genes are given only for firm matches. Size tells how often a clone was seen (once, few, many) or the class of an expanded clone, and some rows leave it out.

size: NA
J: TRBJ2-2
V: TRBV6-1
D: NA
DNA: TGTGCCAGCAAGGGACTCATCACCGGGGAGCTGTTTTTT
CDR3: CASKGLITGELFF

size: NA
J: TRBJ2-7
V: TRBV20-1
D: NA
DNA: TGCAGTGCTAGTAACCCCTACGAGCAGTACTTC
CDR3: CSASNPYEQYF

size: NA
J: TRBJ2-1
V: TRBV5-6
D: NA
DNA: TGTGCCAGCAGCTTGGCCCTAGCTTTGCCCAATGAGCAGTTCTTC
CDR3: CASSLALALPNEQFF

size: NA
J: TRBJ2-1
V: TRBV7-9
D: NA
DNA: TGTGCCAGCAGCTTAGGGGGCGGAACATCCTACAATGAGCAGTTCTTC
CDR3: CASSLGGGTSYNEQFF

size: NA
J: TRBJ2-2
V: TRBV4-3
D: TRBD2
DNA: TGCGCCAGCAGCCAAGAGAGGCTAGCGGGAGGGGTGGGGGAGCTGTTTTTT
CDR3: CASSQERLAGGVGELFF

size: NA
J: TRBJ1-1
V: TRBV29-1
D: TRBD1
DNA: TGCAGCGTTAACTCTCCGGGACAGGGGTCGGGCACTGAAGCTTTCTTT
CDR3: CSVNSPGQGSGTEAFF

size: few
J: TRBJ2-3
V: TRBV7-9
D: TRBD2
DNA: TGTGCCAGCGCTGCTAGCGGGGGGGCAGATACGCAGTATTTT
CDR3: CASAASGGADTQYF

size: NA
J: TRBJ2-7
V: TRBV27
D: TRBD1
DNA: TGTGCCAGCAGTGTCGACAGGGACGCCTACGAGCAGTACTTC
CDR3: CASSVDRDAYEQYF

size: NA
J: TRBJ1-6
V: TRBV21-1
D: NA
DNA: TGTGCCAGCAGCAAAAAGAGGGGTCCGTATAATTCACCCCTCCACTTT
CDR3: CASSKKRGPYNSPLHF

size: NA
J: TRBJ2-1
V: TRBV7-9
D: TRBD2
DNA: TGTGCCAGCAGTCACACCCTAACTAGCGGGTCCGGGGATGAGCAGTTCTTC
CDR3: CASSHTLTSGSGDEQFF

size: NA
J: TRBJ2-3
V: TRBV5-1
D: NA
DNA: TGCGCCAGCAGCTTGGGACCGCTAGGCCCCCGCACAGATACGCAGTATTTT
CDR3: CASSLGPLGPRTDTQYF

size: NA
J: TRBJ1-1
V: TRBV15
D: NA
DNA: TGTGCCACCAGCAGAGTACAGGGAACCGAAGCTTTCTTT
CDR3: CATSRVQGTEAFF

size: NA
J: TRBJ1-1
V: TRBV5-6
D: TRBD1
DNA: TGTGCCAGCAGCTTGGATCGGACAGGCCCCGCAGAAGAAGAAGCTTTCTTT
CDR3: CASSLDRTGPAEEEAFF

size: NA
J: TRBJ2-1
V: TRBV18
D: NA
DNA: TGTGCCAGCTCACCGACTGGCCCCCCGGATGAGCAGTTCTTC
CDR3: CASSPTGPPDEQFF